What follows are 17 T cell receptor beta chains derived from one specimen sequenced in a study of cytomegalovirus exposure and HLA in healthy donors. Primers for the PCR totalled 60 Vbeta and 13 Jbeta. Only in-frame clones appear in the TCRdb table, and some are missing; sequencing was by immunoSEQ multiplex PCR. The sample lists roughly 120,000 clones; about 80% were seen once. The sequenced material came from PBMCs. The source of these receptors is a man between 18 and 29 years old in good health and CMV-seronegative.

The chain is built from TRBV7-3 and TRBJ2-2; 8 bases line up with TRBD2. With V trimmed by 5 bases and J by 0 bases, 2 bases remained unmatched. From germline, CDR1 is SGHTA and CDR2 FQGTGA. The CDR3 runs 15 residues. The CDR3 loop is CASSRGLANTGELFF. CDR3 DNA sequence: TGTGCCAGCAGCCGGGGACTAGCGAACACCGGGGAGCTGTTTTTT. Looking up the rest from reference TRBV7-3 and TRBJ2-2 gives the full variable domain: GAGVSQTPSNKVTEKGKYVELRCDPISGHTALYWYRQSLGQGPEFLIYFQGTGAADDSGLPNDRFFAVRPEGSVSTLKIQRTERGDSAVYLCASSRGLANTGELFFGEGSRLTVL.

This chain connects TRBV5-1 to TRBJ1-6; 7 bases fit TRBD1. V trimming: 8 bases; J trimming: 8 bases; junction bases outside the gene matches: 7. The CDR3 length is 13 residues. In germline, CDR1 is SGHRS, CDR2 YFSETQ. CDR3 amino acids: CASQQGSDSPLHF. The CDR3 DNA sequence: TGCGCCAGTCAACAGGGGTCTGATTCACCCCTCCACTTT.

V is TRBV6-4 and J is TRBJ1-2; 7 bases match TRBD1. This CDR3 has 17 amino acids. Germline V lookup: CDR1 MRHNA, CDR2 SNTAGT. Unmatched junction bases numbered 15, after V lost 6 bases and J lost 2 bases. The CDR3 bases are TGTGCCAGCAGACCTCGAGGTGGGACAGCTTCCAACTATGGCTACACCTTC. The encoded protein is CASRPRGGTASNYGYTF.

This sequence joins TRBV4-2 and TRBJ2-7, with 11 bases matching TRBD2. Germline V gives CDR1 LGHNA, CDR2 YNFKEQ. CDR3 size: 17 residues. The V and J ends lost 1 base and 2 bases, in that order; junction bases with no gene match: 7. The CDR3, as DNA: TGTGCCAGCAGCCAAGGTTTACTAGCGGGAGTAACCTACGAGCAGTACTTC. Translated: CASSQGLLAGVTYEQYF.

This clone was counted between two and nine times. J is TRBJ2-5 and V is TRBV19; D is uncertain. The J call may be mistaken, given a closer DNA end match to TRBJ2-7. Germline CDR1 and CDR2: LNHDA and SQIVND (reference sequence). CDR3 size: 14 residues. CDR3 region: CASSIGRSSYEQYF. Here the CDR3 DNA reads TGTGCCAGTAGTATAGGACGTAGCTCCTACGAGCAGTACTTC.

This chain uses TRBV7-9 with TRBJ2-7, with D maybe TRBD1 (6 bases). Germline V lookup: CDR1 SEHNR, CDR2 FQNEAQ (reference sequence). Trimming took 5 bases from V and 4 from J, leaving 15 bases between them. The CDR3 loop spans 14 amino acids. CDR3 loop: CASSDTTGPYEQYV. The DNA of the CDR3 is TGTGCCAGCAGCGATACGACAGGTCCGTACGAGCAGTACGTC.

This chain joins TRBV4-1 and TRBJ2-1; the match to TRBD2 covers 10 bases. Germline assignment: CDR1 MGHRA and CDR2 YSYEKL. The CDR3 extends over 19 amino acids. The ends lost 2 bases at V and 1 base at J; junction bases unmatched: 11. The CDR3 spells CASSQNMGGTSESYNEQFF. For the CDR3, the DNA is TGCGCCAGCAGCCAAAACATGGGGGGGACTAGCGAGTCCTACAATGAGCAGTTCTTC.

This chain links TRBV7-3 with TRBJ2-2; TRBD1 matches 7 bases. The CDR3 is made up of 14 amino acids. CDR1 and CDR2 (germline): SGHTA, FQGTGA. The trim removed 5 bases at V and 6 bases at J, leaving 6 bases unmatched. The CDR3 protein is CASSPQGLAGELFF. In DNA form, the CDR3 reads TGTGCCAGCAGCCCACAGGGGCTTGCCGGGGAGCTGTTTTTT.

The CDR3 DNA reads TGCGCCAGCAGCTTGGAAAGTCTGGACAGGGCTGAAGCTTTCTTT. This sequence encodes CASSLESLDRAEAFF. The gene calls are TRBV5-1 and TRBJ1-1; 8 bases match TRBD1. V was pared by 0 bases and J by 6 bases, with 7 bases of the junction left unmatched. The CDR3 consists of 15 residues. CDR1 is SGHRS and CDR2 is YFSETQ in the germline V gene. Full variable domain (outside the CDR3, taken from reference TRBV5-1 and TRBJ1-1): KAGVTQTPRYLIKTRGQQVTLSCSPISGHRSVSWYQQTPGQGLQFLFEYFSETQRNKGNFPGRFSGRQFSNSRSEMNVSTLELGDSALYLCASSLESLDRAEAFFGQGTRLTVV.

The V gene is TRBV25-1, the J gene TRBJ2-5, with 8 bases lining up with TRBD2. The CDR3 length is 14 residues. V shed 5 bases, J shed 5 bases, and the junction held 7 bases outside the gene matches. Germline-derived CDR1 and CDR2 are MGHDK and SYGVNS. The CDR3 region has the DNA TGTGCCAGCAGTCAGCGGGAGAGTCGGGAGACCCAGTACTTC. Translating it yields CASSQRESRETQYF.

DNA for the CDR3: TGTGCCAGCCTCGGAGGTAACACCGGGGAGCTGTTTTTT. Translation gives CASLGGNTGELFF. The chain joins TRBV5-6 to TRBJ2-2; D possibly corresponds to TRBD2 (5 bases). V lost 7 bases and J lost 2, with 9 bases in between. The V gene's germline CDR1 is SGHDT and CDR2 YYEEEE. This CDR3 region has 13 residues.

The J gene is TRBJ1-5, the V gene TRBV2; D is perhaps TRBD1 (6 bases). Germline CDR1 and CDR2: SNHLY and FYNNEI. The CDR3 is 17 amino acids. V was trimmed by 2 bases and J by 0 bases, leaving 14 bases between them. The CDR3 sequence is CASSERGGAYSNQPQHF. The CDR3, as DNA: TGTGCCAGCAGTGAAAGGGGGGGGGCTTATAGCAATCAGCCCCAGCATTTT.

V is TRBV6-6 and J is TRBJ1-2, with D perhaps matching TRBD1 (5 bases). Looked up from germline, CDR1 is MNHNY and CDR2 is SVGAGI (reference sequence). This CDR3 has 13 residues. The V end lost 2 bases, the J end lost 7 bases, and 11 bases lay between the germline ends. The DNA of the CDR3 is TGTGCCAGCAGTTACCGGGACGGGGGTGGCTACACCTTC. Its protein is CASSYRDGGGYTF.

This rearrangement joins TRBV18 to TRBJ1-2, with 7 bases aligning to TRBD1. J was trimmed by 3 bases and V by 3 bases; bases with no gene match: 7. Germline assignment: CDR1 KGHSH and CDR2 LQKENI. CDR3 length: 15 amino acids. In DNA, the CDR3 is TGTGCCAGCTCACCGGGTCAGGGGGGTGACTATGGCTACACCTTC. Translated: CASSPGQGGDYGYTF.

The V gene is TRBV6-5, the J gene TRBJ1-2, with D uncertain. CDR1 is MNHEY and CDR2 is SVGAGI in the germline V gene. CDR3 size: 15 residues. Trimming took 5 bases from V and 5 from J, leaving 18 bases between them. CDR3 nucleotides: TGTGCCAGCAGTCCTCGCGACTGGGGAGGATATGGCTACACCTTC. Translated: CASSPRDWGGYGYTF.

The chain employs TRBV6-5 and TRBJ1-1; D is possibly TRBD1 (6 bases). Between the trimmed V and J ends, which lost 2 bases and 5 bases, there was a span of 9 bases. This CDR3 spans 13 amino acids. Per germline, CDR1 MNHEY and CDR2 SVGAGI. The CDR3 loop reads CASSYEDRTEAFF. CDR3 nucleotides: TGTGCCAGCAGTTACGAGGACAGAACTGAAGCTTTCTTT.

The chain uses TRBV4-2 and TRBJ1-2; tentatively, D is TRBD1 (5 bases). CDR3 length: 15 amino acids. The germline CDR1 and CDR2 sequences are LGHNA and YNFKEQ. V was pared by 2 bases and J by 3 bases, with 13 bases between. The CDR3 loop reads CASSQLGGYDYGYTF. The CDR3 DNA reads TGTGCCAGCAGCCAATTGGGGGGGTATGACTATGGCTACACCTTC.